This TCR beta chain was found in a study of shared clonotypes between healthy human individuals. Study-wide results and caveats: Only blood underwent sampling, and tissue repertoires likely differ.

About this clone itself: Its antigen is not known.

The naive CD8 subset, CD45RO-negative cells positively selected for CCR7, excluded terminally differentiated effector memory CD45RA+ cells. Clones were read by immunoSEQ multiplex PCR, and TCRdb kept only the in-frame ones, dropping some. The sample includes about 2 million clones, about 94% of them seen just once. J was trimmed by 7 bases and V by 6 bases; bases with no gene match: 18. CDR3 length: 18 residues. Looked up from germline, CDR1 is MDHEN and CDR2 is SYDVKM. Sequencing was carried out using naive CD8+ T cells sorted from blood. The sequence derives from a man in his late teens or twenties in good health. The chain links TRBV28 to TRBJ1-4; 9 bases map to TRBD1. The DNA for the CDR3 is TGTGCCAGCAGCTTACGAATACCGGGACAGGGACAGAGTGAAAAACTGTTTTTT. Translation: CASSLRIPGQGQSEKLFF.